Presented here are 14 T cell receptor beta chains from one specimen sequenced in a study of T cell responses to AZD1222 COVID-19 vaccine. Repertoires were generated with immunoSEQ multiplex PCR, while TCRdb's copy carries only in-frame clones and drops some. The sample holds about 34,000 clones, approximately 78% seen once. Sequences were derived from peripheral blood, sampled 28 days after the second AZD1222 dose. The receptors originated from an adult who received the AZD1222 COVID-19 vaccine.

This clone showed up just once. V and J are TRBV10-1 and TRBJ2-1; 13 bases map to TRBD2. With 5 bases clipped from V and 5 bases from J, the junction kept 3 bases outside the gene matches. The CDR3 sequence is 15 residues long. The germline V gene encodes CDR1 WNHNN and CDR2 SYGVQD (reference sequence). CDR3 in DNA: TGCGCCAGCAGTACCGGGACTAGCGGGGACAATGAGCAGTTCTTC. It specifies CASSTGTSGDNEQFF.

J is TRBJ2-4 and V is TRBV6-5; D is perhaps TRBD1 or TRBD2 (5 bases each). The CDR3 runs 13 residues. The V end was cut by 11 bases, the J end by 2 bases, with 13 bases between. The germline V gene has CDR1 MNHEY and CDR2 SVGAGI. The CDR3 is CAPKGSTKNIQYF. Written as DNA, the CDR3 is TGTGCCCCCAAGGGGAGTACCAAAAACATTCAGTACTTC.

A few counts support this clone. V is TRBV7-2 and J is TRBJ1-2; no firm D call. This CDR3 comprises 15 residues. CDR1 and CDR2 (germline): SGHTA, FQGNSA. V was pared by 3 bases and J by 8 bases, with 19 bases between. CDR3 sequence: CASSLAPGQTIGYTF. CDR3 nucleotides: TGTGCCAGCAGCTTGGCCCCCGGCCAAACGATCGGCTACACCTTC.

The chain has TRBV3-1 (or the pseudogene TRBV3-2) and TRBJ1-1; TRBD1 agrees at 7 bases. Per the germline V gene, CDR1 is LGHDT and CDR2 is YNNKEL (reference sequence). After removal of 2 bases from V and 3 bases from J, the junction contained 6 bases not matched to a gene. The CDR3 contains 15 residues. The CDR3 reads CASSQRQGVDTEAFF. CDR3 bases: TGTGCCAGCAGCCAACGGCAGGGGGTTGACACTGAAGCTTTCTTT.

This clone appeared a single time. V is TRBV23-1 and J is TRBJ2-7, with D perhaps TRBD1 (6 bases). TRBV23-1 carries the ORF label, with uncertain function. CDR3 length: 16 amino acids. Trimming removed 5 bases from V and 1 base from J, with 18 bases in between. The CDR3 protein is CASSSSGADGSYEQYV. The CDR3 DNA reads TGCGCCAGCAGTTCATCAGGGGCCGACGGATCCTACGAGCAGTACGTC.

The chain couples TRBV3-1 (or the pseudogene TRBV3-2) to TRBJ2-5, with TRBD2 identical over 8 bases. Germline loops: CDR1 LGHDT, CDR2 YNNKEL (reference sequence). Germline trimming cut 0 bases from V and 5 bases from J; bases unmatched to any gene: 11. This CDR3 is built from 17 residues. The CDR3 sequence: CASSQDGTSGNRETQYF. Here the CDR3 DNA reads TGTGCCAGCAGCCAAGACGGAACTAGCGGTAACCGGGAGACCCAGTACTTC.

The sample holds a few counts of this clone. The rearrangement joins TRBV27 to TRBJ1-4; D is uncertain. The CDR3 consists of 17 residues. Trimming removed 5 bases from V and 0 bases from J, with 16 bases in between. CDR1 MNHEY and CDR2 SMNVEV come from the germline V gene (reference sequence). The CDR3 DNA is TGTGCCAGCAGTCCTAAAACCTATAGGGCAACTAATGAAAAACTGTTTTTT. Translating it yields CASSPKTYRATNEKLFF. The variable domain in full, with the rest retrieved from reference TRBV27 and TRBJ1-4, is EAQVTQNPRYLITVTGKKLTVTCSQNMNHEYMSWYRQDPGLGLRQIYYSMNVEVTDKGDVPEGYKVSRKEKRNFPLILESPSPNQTSLYFCASSPKTYRATNEKLFFGSGTQLSVL.

The count of this clone is one. V is TRBV28 and J is TRBJ1-5; D remains unclear. The germline CDR1 and CDR2 sequences are MDHEN and SYDVKM. Trimming took 1 base from V and 5 from J, leaving 9 bases between them. The CDR3 extends over 14 amino acids. The CDR3 reads CASSLFPGDQPQHF. The CDR3 DNA sequence: TGTGCCAGCAGTTTATTCCCTGGGGATCAGCCCCAGCATTTT. Variable domain in full (rest from reference TRBV28 and TRBJ1-5): DVKVTQSSRYLVKRTGEKVFLECVQDMDHENMFWYRQDPGLGLRLIYFSYDVKMKEKGDIPEGYSVSREKKERFSLILESASTNQTSMYLCASSLFPGDQPQHFGDGTRLSIL.

Notes on this clone: The junction does not match germline at one end; this may be a read error. J is TRBJ2-3 and V is TRBV5-1; D unclear. The CDR3 spans 12 residues. Germline lookup yields CDR1 SGHRS and CDR2 YFSETQ. CDR3 protein: CASRSWSETQYF. DNA of the CDR3: TGCGCCAGCAGATCTTGGTCAGAGACGCAGTATTTT.

The chain links TRBV6-5 to TRBJ2-5; the D gene is possibly TRBD1 (6 bases). The germline V gene has CDR1 MNHEY and CDR2 SVGAGI. The CDR3 runs 13 residues. V was cut by 9 bases and J by 7 bases, with 18 bases left in between. CDR3: CASRRDKSATQYF. The DNA for the CDR3 is TGTGCCAGTCGACGGGACAAATCAGCGACCCAGTACTTC.

A few counts support this clone. The chain links TRBV6-5 to TRBJ1-1; D not resolved. The CDR3 is 13 amino acids. Trimming cost V 5 bases and J 3 bases, with 10 bases left between them. Per germline, CDR1 MNHEY and CDR2 SVGAGI. The CDR3 coding sequence is TGTGCCAGCAGTACAAAGGGTCACACTGAAGCTTTCTTT. It translates to CASSTKGHTEAFF.

DNA for the CDR3: TGTGCCAGCAGCTTAGCAGGGACTAGCGGAGATTACAATGAGCAGTTCTTC. It yields the protein CASSLAGTSGDYNEQFF. The rearrangement links TRBV7-9 to TRBJ2-1; TRBD2 matches 11 bases. The CDR3 has 17 residues. Germline loops: CDR1 SEHNR, CDR2 FQNEAQ (reference sequence). The V and J ends lost 0 bases and 4 bases, in that order; junction bases with no gene match: 5. Combining the CDR3 with reference TRBV7-9 and TRBJ2-1 gives the whole variable domain DTGVSQNPRHKITKRGQNVTFRCDPISEHNRLYWYRQTLGQGPEFLTYFQNEAQLEKSRLLSDRFSAERPKGSFSTLEIQRTEQGDSAMYLCASSLAGTSGDYNEQFFGPGTRLTVL.

This chain joins TRBV6-5 and TRBJ2-1; TRBD2 matches 7 bases. This CDR3 is 14 amino acids long. The ends lost 8 bases at V and 6 bases at J; junction bases unmatched: 10. Germline CDR1 reads MNHEY; CDR2 reads SVGAGI. The CDR3 region is CASSEGGIGNEQFF. CDR3 in DNA: TGTGCCAGCTCGGAGGGAGGGATAGGCAATGAGCAGTTCTTC.

The chain recombines TRBV14 with TRBJ2-5; 9 nucleotides line up with TRBD1. The CDR3 sequence is 16 residues long. Germline-derived CDR1 and CDR2 are SGHDN and FVKESK. V trimming: 5 bases; J trimming: 3 bases; junction bases outside the gene matches: 10. CDR3 region: CASSALQGANEETQYF. The CDR3 bases are TGTGCCAGCAGCGCCCTACAGGGGGCGAACGAAGAGACCCAGTACTTC. The full variable domain, in which reference TRBV14 and TRBJ2-5 provide the parts outside the CDR3, is EAGVTQFPSHSVIEKGQTVTLRCDPISGHDNLYWYRRVMGKEIKFLLHFVKESKQDESGMPNNRFLAERTGGTYSTLKVQPAELEDSGVYFCASSALQGANEETQYFGPGTRLLVL.